The 16 T cell receptor beta chains below come from one sample, sequenced in a study of blood T cell repertoires in COVID-19. Data came from immunoSEQ multiplex PCR; TCRdb stores just in-frame clones and leaves some out. The profile covers around 200,000 clones, with around 84% appearing a single time and approximately 15% taken by the ten largest. Sequencing was performed on peripheral blood. These receptors all stem from a woman in her 70s with COVID-19, enrolled during active disease.

This clone was seen a single time. The V call is TRBV18, the J call TRBJ1-1; D is unclear. Trimming left V 3 bases short and J 2 bases short, with 10 bases between. This CDR3 is built from 14 residues. Germline-derived CDR1 and CDR2 are KGHSH and LQKENI. CDR3 sequence reads: CASSPPEGNTEAFF. For the CDR3, the DNA is TGTGCCAGCTCACCTCCGGAGGGAAACACTGAAGCTTTCTTT.

The chain employs TRBV5-5 and TRBJ2-2, with D tentatively TRBD1 (6 bases). CDR3 size: 14 residues. Trimming removed 6 bases from V and 4 bases from J, with 13 bases in between. The germline V gene has CDR1 SGHKS and CDR2 YYEKEE (reference sequence). As DNA, the CDR3 is TGTGCCAGCACAAATCGGACAGCCACCGGGGAGCTGTTTTTT. Its protein product is CASTNRTATGELFF.

V and J are TRBV29-1 and TRBJ2-3, with a tentative D call TRBD1 (6 bases). The CDR3 spans 13 residues. Germline-derived CDR1 and CDR2 are SQVTM and ANQGSEA. V was shortened by 7 bases and J by 1 base, with 12 bases between the two germline ends. The CDR3 DNA follows: TGCAGCGAGTCCCCAGGGGGCACAGATACGCAGTATTTT. Translated: CSESPGGTDTQYF.

The CDR3 coding sequence is TGTGCCAGCAGTGAAGCGCGGGGGCTAGCGGGCTCCTACGAGCAGTACTTC. This translates into CASSEARGLAGSYEQYF. The chain is built from TRBV6-1 and TRBJ2-7, with 8 nucleotides matching TRBD2. Germline V gene lookup returns CDR1 MNHNS and CDR2 SASEGT. V was clipped by 0 bases and J by 0 bases; unmatched bases: 7. The CDR3 contains 17 residues.

The rearrangement links TRBV29-1 to TRBJ2-3, with D tentatively TRBD2 (6 bases). Trimming took off 4 bases at V and 2 bases at J, with 7 bases between the two ends. The CDR3 spans 12 residues. Germline CDR1 reads SQVTM; CDR2 reads ANQGSEA. The CDR3 protein is CSVGGATDTQYF. CDR3 DNA: TGCAGCGTTGGCGGGGCCACAGATACGCAGTATTTT.

This clone was recorded once. This chain joins TRBV6-5 and TRBJ2-3, with 10 bases that match TRBD2. Germline trimming cut 6 bases from V and 4 bases from J; bases unmatched to any gene: 7. CDR3 size: 15 residues. In germline, CDR1 is MNHEY, CDR2 SVGAGI. The CDR3 loop reads CASSGAGGPSDTQYF. CDR3 bases: TGTGCCAGCAGCGGAGCGGGAGGGCCTTCAGATACGCAGTATTTT.

This rearrangement joins TRBV19 to TRBJ1-3; possibly TRBD1 for D (6 bases). V gave up 4 bases and J gave up 2 bases, with 15 bases separating them. This CDR3 contains 16 residues. Germline V lookup: CDR1 LNHDA, CDR2 SQIVND (reference sequence). The chain's CDR3 is CASSTSQGRAGNTIYF. The CDR3 bases are TGTGCCAGTAGTACCTCGCAGGGGAGGGCTGGAAACACCATATATTTT.

V usage is TRBV29-1 and J usage is TRBJ1-1, with 10 nucleotides matching TRBD1. The germline V gene has CDR1 SQVTM and CDR2 ANQGSEA. The CDR3 is 13 residues long. V lost 7 bases to trimming and J lost 5 bases; unmatched junction nucleotides: 7. The CDR3 coding sequence is TGCAGCGCACGACAGGGGGCGAATACTGAAGCTTTCTTT. As protein: CSARQGANTEAFF.

J is TRBJ2-7 and V is TRBV11-2; 11 bases line up with TRBD2. Germline CDR1 SGHAT, CDR2 FQNNGV. After removal of 2 bases from V and 3 bases from J, the junction contained 3 bases not matched to a gene. CDR3 length: 15 residues. This CDR3 reads CASSLPSGGRYEQYV. In DNA, the CDR3 is TGTGCCAGCAGCTTACCTAGCGGGGGGCGCTACGAGCAGTACGTC.

CDR3 coding DNA: TGTGCCAGCAGCGTAGCTGGCTCCTCGAACACTGAAGCTTTCTTT. Translated, it gives CASSVAGSSNTEAFF. The chain employs TRBV9 and TRBJ1-1; D is uncertain. V shed 0 bases and J shed 1 base, with 10 bases lying between them. Per germline, CDR1 SGDLS and CDR2 YYNGEE. CDR3 length: 15 amino acids.

This clone was found once. The chain combines TRBV10-3 with TRBJ2-5, with a weak D call TRBD1 (5 bases). CDR1 ENHRY and CDR2 SYGVKD come from the germline V gene. Trimming left V 0 bases short and J 9 bases short, with 8 bases between. The CDR3 totals 12 residues. The CDR3 nucleotides are TGTGCCATCAGTGAGTCAGGGGATGCCCAGTACTTC. Its translation: CAISESGDAQYF.

The V and J genes are TRBV5-1 and TRBJ2-1; tentatively, D is TRBD2 (6 bases). There are 16 residues in the CDR3. Germline values: CDR1 SGHRS, CDR2 YFSETQ. Trimming left V 2 bases short and J 1 base short, with 13 bases between. The CDR3 spells CASSLGRLTSYNEQFF. The DNA of the CDR3 is TGCGCCAGCAGCTTAGGGAGGTTGACGTCCTACAATGAGCAGTTCTTC.

The J gene is TRBJ1-2, the V gene TRBV10-3, with D uncertain. This CDR3 is built from 12 residues. V was clipped by 2 bases and J by 2 bases, with 3 bases between them. Germline CDR1 and CDR2: ENHRY and SYGVKD. CDR3 nucleotides: TGTGCCATCAGTGAGGCGAACTATGGCTACACCTTC. Translation gives CAISEANYGYTF.

The chain is built from TRBV5-5 and TRBJ1-5, with TRBD1 identical over 9 bases. The J segment lost 4 bases and the V segment lost 4 bases, leaving 15 bases of the junction unmatched. This CDR3 has 18 amino acids. CDR1 and CDR2 from the germline V gene are SGHKS and YYEKEE (reference sequence). The CDR3 sequence is CASSLEVGGTGNNQPQHF. The CDR3, as DNA: TGTGCCAGCAGCCTGGAGGTCGGTGGGACAGGGAATAATCAGCCCCAGCATTTT.

This clone was detected only a few times. The chain has TRBV28 and TRBJ1-2, with TRBD1 matching over 7 bases. From germline, CDR1 is MDHEN and CDR2 SYDVKM. J lost 8 bases, V lost 6 bases, and 9 bases had no gene match. This CDR3 region has 13 residues. CDR3 region: CASSLDRVSGYTF. CDR3 coding DNA: TGTGCCAGCAGCCTAGACAGGGTTTCGGGCTACACCTTC.

This chain joins TRBV15 and TRBJ2-2; D is ambiguous. Germline V gene data show CDR1 as LNHNV and CDR2 as YYDKDF (reference sequence). V lost 0 bases and J 4 bases, leaving 6 bases between the germline ends. The CDR3 runs 14 residues. CDR3 DNA sequence: TGTGCCACCAGCAGAGATATAGTCACCGGGGAGCTGTTTTTT. Translating gives CATSRDIVTGELFF.